What follows is one T cell receptor (beta chain) and its context. Its antigen is currently unknown. Researchers ran the PCR with 60 Vbeta and 13 Jbeta primers. The assay was immunoSEQ multiplex PCR, and TCRdb's table has in-frame clones only and misses some. This table has some 180,000 clones, about 70% appearing once. The data were taken from a study of cytomegalovirus exposure and HLA in healthy donors. General study results and limits: Presence/absence analyses rested on an assumption that sequencing depth was roughly uniform across donors. There were under 200 TCR beta chains listed as cytomegalovirus-associated. A later analysis found common viral pathogens apparently linked to several of the most significant clusters. Analyzed later, most CMV-associated TCR beta chains appeared HLA-restricted.

This CDR3 comprises 15 residues. V shed 2 bases and J shed 1 base, with 6 bases lying between them. The germline V gene has CDR1 MGHRA and CDR2 YSYEKL. The specimen sequenced was PBMCs. The V call is TRBV4-1, the J call TRBJ1-6; D may be TRBD1 (5 bases). The TCR comes from a woman in her 30s in good health and CMV-seronegative. The CDR3 bases are TGCGCCAGCAGCCAACCAGGGTCCTATAATTCACCCCTCCACTTT. Amino acids: CASSQPGSYNSPLHF.